This T cell receptor (beta chain) stems from a study of blood T cell repertoires in COVID-19. The overall study: T cells, B-cell-depleted T cells, or PBMCs supplied cDNA or gDNA.

Generated by immunoSEQ multiplex PCR, the TCRdb table keeps only in-frame clones and is missing some. There are 150,000 to 200,000 clones in the sample; approximately 85% occur only once, and over 7.5% lies in the top ten. The V gene's germline CDR1 is MDHEN and CDR2 SYDVKM. The CDR3 is made up of 17 amino acids. V shed 2 bases and J 8 bases; nucleotides not matched to a gene: 13. Living in roughly 23 US areas, the participants were between roughly 18 and 90 years of age. Which cohort a participant joined came from the clinical history participants gave. Two negative PCRs, clearance, or symptom resolution had been documented for recovered Cohort 3 donors.

This chain connects TRBV28 to TRBJ1-3, with TRBD1 matching over 9 bases. Sequencing was done on a sample of PBMCs or T cells enriched from blood (not recorded which). The clonotype was recovered from a woman aged 30 to 39 who had recovered from COVID-19. CDR3 nucleotide sequence: TGTGCCAGCAGTTTAGAACCGGGACAGGGACTAGGTGACACCATATATTTT. It encodes CASSLEPGQGLGDTIYF.